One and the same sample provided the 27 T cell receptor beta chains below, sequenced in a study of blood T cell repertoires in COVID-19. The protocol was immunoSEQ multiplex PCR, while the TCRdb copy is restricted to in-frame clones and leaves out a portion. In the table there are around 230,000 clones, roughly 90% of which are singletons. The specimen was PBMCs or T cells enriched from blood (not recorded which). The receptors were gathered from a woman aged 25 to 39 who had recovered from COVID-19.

The CDR3 sequence: CASTMGGRTSPLHF. In DNA form, the CDR3 reads TGTGCCAGCACGATGGGGGGGAGGACTTCACCCCTCCACTTT. The genes are TRBV7-9 and TRBJ1-6; perhaps TRBD1 as D (5 bases). V shed 7 bases and J shed 9 bases, with 16 bases lying between them. This CDR3 comprises 14 residues. Germline assignment: CDR1 SEHNR and CDR2 FQNEAQ (reference sequence).

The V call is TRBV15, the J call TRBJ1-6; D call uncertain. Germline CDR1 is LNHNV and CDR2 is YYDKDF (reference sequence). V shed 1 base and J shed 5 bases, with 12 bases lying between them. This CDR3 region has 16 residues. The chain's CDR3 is CATSRGREPNNSPLHF. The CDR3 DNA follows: TGTGCCACCAGCAGAGGACGGGAACCTAATAATTCACCCCTCCACTTT.

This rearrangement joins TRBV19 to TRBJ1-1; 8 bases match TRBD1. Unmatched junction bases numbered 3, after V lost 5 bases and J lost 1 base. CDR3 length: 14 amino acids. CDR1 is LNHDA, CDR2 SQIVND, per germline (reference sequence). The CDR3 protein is CASSVGTGNTEAFF. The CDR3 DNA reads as TGTGCCAGTAGTGTCGGGACAGGGAACACTGAAGCTTTCTTT.

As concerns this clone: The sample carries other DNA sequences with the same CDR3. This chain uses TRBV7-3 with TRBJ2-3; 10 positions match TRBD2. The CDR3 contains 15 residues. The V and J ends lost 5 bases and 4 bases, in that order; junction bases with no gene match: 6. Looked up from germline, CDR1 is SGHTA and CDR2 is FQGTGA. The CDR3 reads CASSPSGGASDTQYF. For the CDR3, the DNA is TGTGCCAGCAGCCCCAGCGGGGGGGCGTCAGATACGCAGTATTTT.

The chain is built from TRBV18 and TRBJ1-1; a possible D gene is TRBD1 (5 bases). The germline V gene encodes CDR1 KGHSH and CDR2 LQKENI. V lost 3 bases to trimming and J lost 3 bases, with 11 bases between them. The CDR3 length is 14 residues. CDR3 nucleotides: TGTGCCAGCTCACCTTACACGACAGACACTGAAGCTTTCTTT. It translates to CASSPYTTDTEAFF.

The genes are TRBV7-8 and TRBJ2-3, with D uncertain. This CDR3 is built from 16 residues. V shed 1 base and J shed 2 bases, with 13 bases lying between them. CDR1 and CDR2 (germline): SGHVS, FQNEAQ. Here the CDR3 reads CASSLGANSFTDTQYF. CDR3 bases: TGTGCCAGCAGCTTAGGGGCAAACAGCTTCACAGATACGCAGTATTTT.

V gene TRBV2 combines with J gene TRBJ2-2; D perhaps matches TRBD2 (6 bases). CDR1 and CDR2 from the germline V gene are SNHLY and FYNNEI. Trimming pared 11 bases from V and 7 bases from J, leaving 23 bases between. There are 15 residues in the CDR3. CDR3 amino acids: CAGGRTRQGGGELFF. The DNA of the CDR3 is TGTGCCGGGGGTCGGACAAGGCAGGGAGGCGGGGAGCTGTTTTTT.

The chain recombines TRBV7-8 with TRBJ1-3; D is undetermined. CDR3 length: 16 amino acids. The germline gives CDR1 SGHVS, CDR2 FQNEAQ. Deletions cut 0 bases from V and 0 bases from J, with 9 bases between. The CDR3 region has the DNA TGTGCCAGCAGCTTAGCAGAGGTTACCTCTGGAAACACCATATATTTT. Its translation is CASSLAEVTSGNTIYF.

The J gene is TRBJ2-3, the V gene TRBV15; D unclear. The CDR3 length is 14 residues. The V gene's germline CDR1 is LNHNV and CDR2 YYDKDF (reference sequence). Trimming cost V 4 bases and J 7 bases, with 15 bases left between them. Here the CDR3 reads CATSTYTERNTQYF. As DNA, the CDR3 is TGTGCCACCAGCACCTACACGGAGAGGAATACGCAGTATTTT.

The CDR3 nucleotides are TGTGCCAGCGGATCCGGGACTACTTACAATGAGCAGTTCTTC. Residues: CASGSGTTYNEQFF. V and J are TRBV6-5 and TRBJ2-1; 7 nucleotides match TRBD2. The V gene's germline CDR1 is MNHEY and CDR2 SVGAGI. The V segment lost 8 bases and the J segment 4 bases; nucleotides outside the gene matches: 8. The CDR3 is made up of 14 amino acids.

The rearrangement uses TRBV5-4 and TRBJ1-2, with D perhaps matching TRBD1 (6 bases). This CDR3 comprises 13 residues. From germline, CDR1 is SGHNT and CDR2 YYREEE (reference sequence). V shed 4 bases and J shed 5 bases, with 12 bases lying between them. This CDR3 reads CASSEDSTYGYTF. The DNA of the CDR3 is TGTGCCAGCAGCGAGGACAGCACTTATGGCTACACCTTC.

CDR3 sequence (DNA): TGTGCCAGCAGCCAAGACACAACAGGAAGCCAGCCCCAGCATTTT. Translating gives CASSQDTTGSQPQHF. This chain joins TRBV3-1 (or the pseudogene TRBV3-2) and TRBJ1-5, with a possible D match to TRBD1 (5 bases). Trimming took off 0 bases at V and 7 bases at J, with 13 bases between the two ends. CDR1 and CDR2 (germline): LGHDT, YNNKEL (reference sequence). CDR3 length: 15 residues.

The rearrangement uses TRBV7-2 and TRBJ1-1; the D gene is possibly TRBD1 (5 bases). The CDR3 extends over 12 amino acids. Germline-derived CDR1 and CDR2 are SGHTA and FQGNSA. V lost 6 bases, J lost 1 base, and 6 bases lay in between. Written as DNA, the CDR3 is TGTGCCAGCAGGGGGGGGAACACTGAAGCTTTCTTT. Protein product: CASRGGNTEAFF.

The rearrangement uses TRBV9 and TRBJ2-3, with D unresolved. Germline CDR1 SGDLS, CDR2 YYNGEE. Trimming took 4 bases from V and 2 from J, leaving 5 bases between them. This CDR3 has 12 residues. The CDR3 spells CASSPSTDTQYF. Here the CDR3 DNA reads TGTGCCAGCAGCCCATCCACAGATACGCAGTATTTT.

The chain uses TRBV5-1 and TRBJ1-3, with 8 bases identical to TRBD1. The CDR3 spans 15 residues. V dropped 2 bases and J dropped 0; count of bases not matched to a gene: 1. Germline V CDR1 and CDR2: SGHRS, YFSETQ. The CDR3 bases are TGCGCCAGCAGCTTCGGACAGGGCTCTGGAAACACCATATATTTT. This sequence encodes CASSFGQGSGNTIYF.

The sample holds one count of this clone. For the CDR3, the DNA is TGTGCCAGCAGCCCCGGGGGGAACCTTTACAATGAGCAGTTCTTC. This encodes CASSPGGNLYNEQFF. The genes are TRBV7-6 and TRBJ2-1, with 7 bases that match TRBD2. V was clipped by 5 bases and J by 4 bases; unmatched bases: 8. The CDR3 is 15 amino acids. The germline gives CDR1 SGHVS, CDR2 FNYEAQ.

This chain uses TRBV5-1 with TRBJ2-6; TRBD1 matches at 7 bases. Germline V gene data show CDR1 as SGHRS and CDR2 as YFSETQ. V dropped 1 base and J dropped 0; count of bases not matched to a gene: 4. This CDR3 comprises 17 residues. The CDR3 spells CASSLWDSSSGANVLTF. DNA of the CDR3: TGCGCCAGCAGCTTGTGGGACAGCTCCTCTGGGGCCAACGTCCTGACTTTC.

CDR3 in DNA: TGCGCCAGTCAAACGGGGGTTACTGAAGCTTTCTTT. Its protein is CASQTGVTEAFF. V gene TRBV10-2 combines with J gene TRBJ1-1, with D possibly being TRBD1 (5 bases). The CDR3 is 12 amino acids. Per germline, CDR1 WSHSY and CDR2 SAAADI. Trimming shortened V by 9 bases and J by 5 bases, and 13 bases separated the two germline ends.

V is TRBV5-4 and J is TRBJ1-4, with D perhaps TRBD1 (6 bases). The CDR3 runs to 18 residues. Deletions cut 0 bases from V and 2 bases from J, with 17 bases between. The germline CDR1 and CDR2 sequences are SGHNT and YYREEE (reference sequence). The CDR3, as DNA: TGTGCCAGCAGCTTGGATATCCCCCCGGGGGGCACTAATGAAAAACTGTTTTTT. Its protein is CASSLDIPPGGTNEKLFF.

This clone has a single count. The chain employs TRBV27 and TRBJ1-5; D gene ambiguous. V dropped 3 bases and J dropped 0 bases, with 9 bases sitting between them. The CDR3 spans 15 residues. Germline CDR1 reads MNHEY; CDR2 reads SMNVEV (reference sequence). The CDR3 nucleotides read TGTGCCAGCAGTTTGAGAGGGTTTAGCAATCAGCCCCAGCATTTT. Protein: CASSLRGFSNQPQHF.

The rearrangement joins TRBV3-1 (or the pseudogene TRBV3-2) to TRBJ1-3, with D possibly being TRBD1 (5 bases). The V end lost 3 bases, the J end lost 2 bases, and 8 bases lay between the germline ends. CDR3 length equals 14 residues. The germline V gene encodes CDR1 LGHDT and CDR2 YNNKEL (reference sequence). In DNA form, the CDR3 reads TGTGCCAGCAGCCAGGGGGGGGCTGGAAACACCATATATTTT. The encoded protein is CASSQGGAGNTIYF.

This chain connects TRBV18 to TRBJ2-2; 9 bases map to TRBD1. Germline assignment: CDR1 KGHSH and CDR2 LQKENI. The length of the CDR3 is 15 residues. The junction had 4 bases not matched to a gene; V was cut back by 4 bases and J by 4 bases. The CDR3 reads CASSRIQGATGELFF. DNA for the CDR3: TGTGCCAGCTCACGGATACAGGGGGCCACCGGGGAGCTGTTTTTT.

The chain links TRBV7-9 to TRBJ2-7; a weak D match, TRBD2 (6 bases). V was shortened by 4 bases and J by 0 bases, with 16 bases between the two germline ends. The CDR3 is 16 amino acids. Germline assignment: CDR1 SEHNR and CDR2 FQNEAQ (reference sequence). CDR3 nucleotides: TGTGCCAGCAGCTCCGGTGTTGGGGGGAGCTCCTACGAGCAGTACTTC. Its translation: CASSSGVGGSSYEQYF.

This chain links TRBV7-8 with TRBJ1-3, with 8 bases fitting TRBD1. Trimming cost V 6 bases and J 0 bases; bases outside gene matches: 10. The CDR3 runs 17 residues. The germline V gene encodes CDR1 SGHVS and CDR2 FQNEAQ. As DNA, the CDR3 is TGTGCCAGCAGTTTCACCCCGGGACAGGCCTCTGGAAACACCATATATTTT. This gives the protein CASSFTPGQASGNTIYF.

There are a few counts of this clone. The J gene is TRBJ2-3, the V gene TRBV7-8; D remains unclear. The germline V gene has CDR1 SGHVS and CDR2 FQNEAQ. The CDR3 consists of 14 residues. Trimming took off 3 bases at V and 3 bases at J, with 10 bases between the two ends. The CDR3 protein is CASSFTSNTDTQYF. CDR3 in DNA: TGTGCCAGCAGCTTTACCAGTAATACAGATACGCAGTATTTT.

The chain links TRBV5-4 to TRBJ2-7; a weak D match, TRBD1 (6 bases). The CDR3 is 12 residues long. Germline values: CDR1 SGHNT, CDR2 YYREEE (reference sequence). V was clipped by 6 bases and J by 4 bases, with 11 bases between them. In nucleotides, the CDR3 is TGTGCCAGCACCCTGACAGGATACGAGCAGTACTTC. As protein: CASTLTGYEQYF.

The CDR3 here is CASGFRGEGANVLTF. Written as DNA, the CDR3 is TGTGCCAGCGGCTTCAGGGGGGAAGGGGCCAACGTCCTGACTTTC. This rearrangement joins TRBV6-5 to TRBJ2-6, with TRBD1 as a possible D gene (7 bases). The length of the CDR3 is 15 residues. Between the trimmed V and J ends, which lost 8 bases and 4 bases, there was a span of 15 bases. Germline lookup yields CDR1 MNHEY and CDR2 SVGAGI.